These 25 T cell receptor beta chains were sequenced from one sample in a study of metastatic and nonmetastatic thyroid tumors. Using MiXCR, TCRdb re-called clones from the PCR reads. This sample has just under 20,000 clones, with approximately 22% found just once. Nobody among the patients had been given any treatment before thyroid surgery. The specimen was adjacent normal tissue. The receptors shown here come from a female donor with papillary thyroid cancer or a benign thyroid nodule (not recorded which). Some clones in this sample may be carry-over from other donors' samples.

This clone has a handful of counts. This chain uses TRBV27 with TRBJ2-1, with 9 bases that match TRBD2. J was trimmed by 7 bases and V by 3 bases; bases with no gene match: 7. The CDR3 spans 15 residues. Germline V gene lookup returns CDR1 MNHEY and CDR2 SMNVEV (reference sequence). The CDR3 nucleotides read TGTGCCAGCAGTTTCGGAAATAGCGGGAGTAATGAGCAGTTCTTC. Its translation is CASSFGNSGSNEQFF.

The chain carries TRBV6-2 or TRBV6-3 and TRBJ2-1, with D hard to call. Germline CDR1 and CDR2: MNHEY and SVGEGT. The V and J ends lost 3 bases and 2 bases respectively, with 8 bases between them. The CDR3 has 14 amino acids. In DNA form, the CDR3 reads TGTGCCAGCAGTTATCGGCGTACCTACAATGAGCAGTTCTTC. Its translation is CASSYRRTYNEQFF.

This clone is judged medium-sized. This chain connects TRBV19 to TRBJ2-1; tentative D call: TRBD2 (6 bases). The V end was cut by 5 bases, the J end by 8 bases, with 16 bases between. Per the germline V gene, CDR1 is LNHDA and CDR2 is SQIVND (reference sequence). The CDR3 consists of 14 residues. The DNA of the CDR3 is TGTGCCAGTAGTCGGGCTAGCGTCACCCATGAGCAGTTCTTC. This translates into CASSRASVTHEQFF.

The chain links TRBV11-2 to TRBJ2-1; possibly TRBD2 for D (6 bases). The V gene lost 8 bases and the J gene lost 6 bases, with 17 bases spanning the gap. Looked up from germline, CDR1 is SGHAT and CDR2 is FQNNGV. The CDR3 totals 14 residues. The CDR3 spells CASGDEWRANEQFF. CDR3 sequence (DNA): TGTGCCAGCGGGGATGAATGGAGGGCCAATGAGCAGTTCTTC.

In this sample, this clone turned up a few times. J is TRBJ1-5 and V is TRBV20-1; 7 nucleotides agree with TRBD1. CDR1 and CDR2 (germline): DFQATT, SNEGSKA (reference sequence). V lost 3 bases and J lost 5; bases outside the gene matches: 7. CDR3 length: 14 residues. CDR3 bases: TGCAGTGCTAGCGACAGGGAAGTAGATCAGCCCCAGCATTTT. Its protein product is CSASDREVDQPQHF.

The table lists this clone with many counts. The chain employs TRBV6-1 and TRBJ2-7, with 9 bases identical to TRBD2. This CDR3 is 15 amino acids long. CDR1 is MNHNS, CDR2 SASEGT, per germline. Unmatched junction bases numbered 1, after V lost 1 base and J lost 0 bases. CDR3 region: CASSEDSGSSYEQYF. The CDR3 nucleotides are TGTGCCAGCAGTGAAGATAGCGGGAGCTCCTACGAGCAGTACTTC.

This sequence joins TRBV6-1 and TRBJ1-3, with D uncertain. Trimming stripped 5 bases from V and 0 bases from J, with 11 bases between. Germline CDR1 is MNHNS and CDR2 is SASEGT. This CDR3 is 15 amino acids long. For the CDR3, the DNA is TGTGCCAGCAGTCCCACAGTGTCCTCTGGAAACACCATATATTTT. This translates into CASSPTVSSGNTIYF.

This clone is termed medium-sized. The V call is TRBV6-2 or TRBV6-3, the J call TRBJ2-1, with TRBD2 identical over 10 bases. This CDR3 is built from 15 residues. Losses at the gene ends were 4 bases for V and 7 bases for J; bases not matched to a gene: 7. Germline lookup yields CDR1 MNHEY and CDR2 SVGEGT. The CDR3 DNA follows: TGTGCCAGCAGTTTAAAGGCTAGCGGGAGAAATGAGCAGTTCTTC. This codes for CASSLKASGRNEQFF.

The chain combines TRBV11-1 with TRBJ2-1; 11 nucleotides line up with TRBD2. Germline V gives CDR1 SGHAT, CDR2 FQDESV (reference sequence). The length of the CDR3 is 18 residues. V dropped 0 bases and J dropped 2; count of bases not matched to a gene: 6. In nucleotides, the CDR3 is TGTGCCAGCAGCTTAGCGGAGCTAGCGGGAGGACCCTACAATGAGCAGTTCTTC. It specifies CASSLAELAGGPYNEQFF.

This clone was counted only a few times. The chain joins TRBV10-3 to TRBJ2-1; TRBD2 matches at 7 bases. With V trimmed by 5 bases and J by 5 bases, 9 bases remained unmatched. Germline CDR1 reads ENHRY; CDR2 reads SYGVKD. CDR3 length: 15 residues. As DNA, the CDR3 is TGTGCCATCAGTTCTCCGGGACTACACCACAATGAGCAGTTCTTC. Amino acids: CAISSPGLHHNEQFF.

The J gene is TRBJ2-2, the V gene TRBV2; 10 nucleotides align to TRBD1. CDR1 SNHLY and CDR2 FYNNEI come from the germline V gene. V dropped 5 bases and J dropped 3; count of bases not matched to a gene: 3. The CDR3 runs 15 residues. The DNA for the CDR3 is TGTGCCAGCAGTAAGGACAGGGGGTACACCGGGGAGCTGTTTTTT. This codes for CASSKDRGYTGELFF.

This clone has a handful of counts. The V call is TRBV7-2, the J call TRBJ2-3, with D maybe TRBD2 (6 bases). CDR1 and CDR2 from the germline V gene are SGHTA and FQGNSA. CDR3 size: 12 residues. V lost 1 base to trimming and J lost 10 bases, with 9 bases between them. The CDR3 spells CASSLDAGPQYF. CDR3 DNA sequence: TGTGCCAGCAGCTTAGATGCGGGGCCGCAGTATTTT.

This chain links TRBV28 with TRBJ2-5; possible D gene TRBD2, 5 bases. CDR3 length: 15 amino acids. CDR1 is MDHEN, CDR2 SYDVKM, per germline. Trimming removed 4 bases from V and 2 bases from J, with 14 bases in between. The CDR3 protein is CASSWPSCIQETQYF. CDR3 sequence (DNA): TGTGCCAGCAGTTGGCCTAGCTGTATTCAAGAGACCCAGTACTTC.

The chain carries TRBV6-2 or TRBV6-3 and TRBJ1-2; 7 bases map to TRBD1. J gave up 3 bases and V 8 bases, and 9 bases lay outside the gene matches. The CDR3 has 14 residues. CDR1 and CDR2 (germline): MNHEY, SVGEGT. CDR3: CASSYWDSDYGYTF. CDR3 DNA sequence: TGTGCCAGCTCATATTGGGACAGTGACTATGGCTACACCTTC.

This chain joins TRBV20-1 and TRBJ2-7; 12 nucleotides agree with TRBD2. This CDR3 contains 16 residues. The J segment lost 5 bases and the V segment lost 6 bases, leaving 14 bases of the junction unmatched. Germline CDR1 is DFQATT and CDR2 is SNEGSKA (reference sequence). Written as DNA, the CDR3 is TGCAGTGCGGCGACTAGCGGGAGTGGAAATTGGGACGAGCAGTACTTC. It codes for CSAATSGSGNWDEQYF.

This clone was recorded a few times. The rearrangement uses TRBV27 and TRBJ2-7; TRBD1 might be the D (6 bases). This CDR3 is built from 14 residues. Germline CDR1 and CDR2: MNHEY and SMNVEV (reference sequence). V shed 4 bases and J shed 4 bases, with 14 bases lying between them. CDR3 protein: CASSYEARGYEQYF. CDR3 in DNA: TGTGCCAGCAGTTACGAGGCCAGGGGTTACGAGCAGTACTTC.

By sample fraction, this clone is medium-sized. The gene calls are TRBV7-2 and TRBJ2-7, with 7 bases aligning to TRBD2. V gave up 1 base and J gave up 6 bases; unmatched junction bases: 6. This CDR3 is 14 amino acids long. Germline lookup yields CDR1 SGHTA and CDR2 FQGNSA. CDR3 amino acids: CASSLGREYSEQYF. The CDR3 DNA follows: TGTGCCAGCAGCTTAGGGCGGGAGTACTCCGAGCAGTACTTC.

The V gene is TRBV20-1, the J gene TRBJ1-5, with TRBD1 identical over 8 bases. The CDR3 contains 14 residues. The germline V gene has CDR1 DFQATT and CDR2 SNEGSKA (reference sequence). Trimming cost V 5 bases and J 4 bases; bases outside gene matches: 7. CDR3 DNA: TGCAGTGCTCAGGAAACAGGGGGAAATCAGCCCCAGCATTTT. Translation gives CSAQETGGNQPQHF.

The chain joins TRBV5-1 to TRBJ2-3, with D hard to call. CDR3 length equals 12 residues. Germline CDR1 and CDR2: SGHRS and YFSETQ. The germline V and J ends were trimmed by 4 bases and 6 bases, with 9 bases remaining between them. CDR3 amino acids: CASSLGLDTQYF. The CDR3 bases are TGCGCCAGCAGCCTTGGATTGGATACGCAGTATTTT.

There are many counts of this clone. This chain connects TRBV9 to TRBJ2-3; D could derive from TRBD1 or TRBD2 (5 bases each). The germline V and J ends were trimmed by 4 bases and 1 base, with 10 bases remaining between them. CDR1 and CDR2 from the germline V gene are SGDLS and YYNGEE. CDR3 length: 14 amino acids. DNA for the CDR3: TGTGCCAGCAGCCCCCGGGACGGCACAGATACGCAGTATTTT. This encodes CASSPRDGTDTQYF.

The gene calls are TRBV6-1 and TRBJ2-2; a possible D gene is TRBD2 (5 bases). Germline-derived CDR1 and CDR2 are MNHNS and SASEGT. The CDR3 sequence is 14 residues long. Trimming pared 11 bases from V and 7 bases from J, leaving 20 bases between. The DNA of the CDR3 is TGTGCCCTTGAGATAAGGACTGGAGTCGGGGAGCTGTTTTTT. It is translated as CALEIRTGVGELFF.

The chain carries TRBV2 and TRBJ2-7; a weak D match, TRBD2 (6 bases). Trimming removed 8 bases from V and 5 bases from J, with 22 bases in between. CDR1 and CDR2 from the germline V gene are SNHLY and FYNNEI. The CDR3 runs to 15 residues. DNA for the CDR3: TGTGCCAGCCACATCCGAACCGGGGGTTCCGACGAGCAGTACTTC. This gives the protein CASHIRTGGSDEQYF. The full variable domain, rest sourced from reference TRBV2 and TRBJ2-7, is EPEVTQTPSHQVTQMGQEVILRCVPISNHLYFYWYRQILGQKVEFLVSFYNNEISEKSEIFDDQFSVERPDGSNFTLKIRSTKLEDSAMYFCASHIRTGGSDEQYFGPGTRLTVT.

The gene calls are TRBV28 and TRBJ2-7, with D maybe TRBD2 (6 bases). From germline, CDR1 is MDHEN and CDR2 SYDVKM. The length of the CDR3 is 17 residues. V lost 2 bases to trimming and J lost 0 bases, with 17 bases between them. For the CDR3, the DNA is TGTGCCAGCAGTTTAGAAGGGTACCGGGACTTCTCCTACGAGCAGTACTTC. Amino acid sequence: CASSLEGYRDFSYEQYF.

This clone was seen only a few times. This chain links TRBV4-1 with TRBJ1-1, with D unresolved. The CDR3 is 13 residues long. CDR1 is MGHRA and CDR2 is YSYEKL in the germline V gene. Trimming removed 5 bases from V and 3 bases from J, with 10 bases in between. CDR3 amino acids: CASSLSGDTEAFF. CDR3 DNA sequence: TGCGCCAGCAGCTTAAGTGGTGACACTGAAGCTTTCTTT.

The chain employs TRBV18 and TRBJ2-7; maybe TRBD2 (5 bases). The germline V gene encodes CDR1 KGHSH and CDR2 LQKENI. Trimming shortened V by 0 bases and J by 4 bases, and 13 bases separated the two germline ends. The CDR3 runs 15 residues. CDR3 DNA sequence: TGTGCCAGCTCACCACCGGGAGTACGGCGGTACGAGCAGTACTTC. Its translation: CASSPPGVRRYEQYF.